This TCR beta chain originates from a study of cytotoxic CD8 clonotypes in ibrutinib-treated CLL. Turning to the study itself: Each sample contained, on average, approximately 250,000 productive templates and 80,000 to 95,000 productive rearrangements.

This clone has a count of ten or more. Its antigen remains unidentified. Here immunoSEQ multiplex PCR was the method, and the copy in TCRdb shows in-frame clones only, minus some. The sample lists over 100,000 clones, approximately 85% occurring once. Study-level results: There were few public clonotypes, and on treatment they contracted or stayed stable. At baseline, clonality was higher than in age-matched healthy donors and correlated with CD8+ counts.

The CDR3 is 13 amino acids. V lost 11 bases, J lost 7 bases, and 8 bases stayed unmatched. Germline CDR1 and CDR2: SEHNR and FQNEAQ (reference sequence). The source was PBMCs, collected after 24 months of ibrutinib treatment. V and J are TRBV7-9 and TRBJ2-2; 9 positions match TRBD2. The source is a human donor with chronic lymphocytic leukemia. The CDR3 DNA reads TGTGCCGGGCGACTAGCGGCCGTCGGGGAGCTGTTTTTT. Its translation: CAGRLAAVGELFF.